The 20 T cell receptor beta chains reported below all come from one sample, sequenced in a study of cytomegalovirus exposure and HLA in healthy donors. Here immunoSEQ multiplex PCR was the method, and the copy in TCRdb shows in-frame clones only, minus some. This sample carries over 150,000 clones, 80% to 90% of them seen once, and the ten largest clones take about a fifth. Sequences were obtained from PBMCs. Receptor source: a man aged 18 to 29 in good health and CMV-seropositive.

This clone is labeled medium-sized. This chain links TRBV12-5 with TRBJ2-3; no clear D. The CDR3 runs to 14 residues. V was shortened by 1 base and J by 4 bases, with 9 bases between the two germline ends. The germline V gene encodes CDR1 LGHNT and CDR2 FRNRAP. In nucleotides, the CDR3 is TGTGCTAGTGGTTTGGATAGCCTGGCAGATACGCAGTATTTT. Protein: CASGLDSLADTQYF.

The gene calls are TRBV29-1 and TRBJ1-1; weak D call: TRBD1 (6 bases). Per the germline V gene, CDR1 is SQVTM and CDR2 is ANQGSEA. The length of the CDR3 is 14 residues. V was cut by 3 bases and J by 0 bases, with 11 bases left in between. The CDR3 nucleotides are TGCAGCGTTGATTGGGGGCAGTTGAACACTGAAGCTTTCTTT. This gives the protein CSVDWGQLNTEAFF.

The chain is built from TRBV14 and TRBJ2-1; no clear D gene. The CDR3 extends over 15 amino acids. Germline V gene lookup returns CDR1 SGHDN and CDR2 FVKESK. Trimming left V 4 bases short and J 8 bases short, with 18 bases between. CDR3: CASSRTTRSWDEQFF. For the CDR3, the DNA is TGTGCCAGCAGCCGCACAACCAGGTCTTGGGATGAGCAGTTCTTC.

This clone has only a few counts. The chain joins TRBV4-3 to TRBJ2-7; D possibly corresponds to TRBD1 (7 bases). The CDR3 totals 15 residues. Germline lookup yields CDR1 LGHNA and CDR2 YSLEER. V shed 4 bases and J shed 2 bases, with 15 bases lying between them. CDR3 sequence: CASSLYGGQPYEQYF. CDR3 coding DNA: TGCGCCAGCAGCCTCTACGGGGGACAGCCCTACGAGCAGTACTTC.

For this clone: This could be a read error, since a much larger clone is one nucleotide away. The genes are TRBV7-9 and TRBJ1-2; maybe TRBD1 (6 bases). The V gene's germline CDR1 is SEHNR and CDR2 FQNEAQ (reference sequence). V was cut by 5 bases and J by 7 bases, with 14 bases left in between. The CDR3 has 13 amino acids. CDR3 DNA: TGTGCCAGCAGCCTACAGGGCTCCTTTGGCTACACCTTC. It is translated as CASSLQGSFGYTF. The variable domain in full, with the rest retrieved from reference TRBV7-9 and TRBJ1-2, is DTGVSQNPRHKITKRGQNVTFRCDPISEHNRLYWYRQTLGQGPEFLTYFQNEAQLEKSRLLSDRFSAERPKGSFSTLEIQRTEQGDSAMYLCASSLQGSFGYTFGSGTRLTVV.

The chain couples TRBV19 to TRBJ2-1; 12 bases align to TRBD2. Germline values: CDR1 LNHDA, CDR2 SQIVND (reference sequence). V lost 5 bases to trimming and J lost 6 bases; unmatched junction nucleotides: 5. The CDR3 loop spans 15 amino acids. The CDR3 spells CASSLTSGGSNEQFF. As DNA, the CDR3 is TGTGCCAGTAGTCTTACTAGCGGGGGGTCCAATGAGCAGTTCTTC.

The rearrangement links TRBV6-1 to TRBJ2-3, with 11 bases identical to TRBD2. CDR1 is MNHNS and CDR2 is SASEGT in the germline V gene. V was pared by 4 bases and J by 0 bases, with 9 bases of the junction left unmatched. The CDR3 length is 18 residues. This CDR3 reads CASSGRSGGAGSTDTQYF. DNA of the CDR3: TGTGCCAGCAGTGGGCGTAGCGGGGGGGCCGGCAGCACAGATACGCAGTATTTT.

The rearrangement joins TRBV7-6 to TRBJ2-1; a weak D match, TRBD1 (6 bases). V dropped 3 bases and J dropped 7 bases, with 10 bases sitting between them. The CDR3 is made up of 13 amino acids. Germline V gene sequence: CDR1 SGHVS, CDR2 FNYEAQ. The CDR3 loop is CASSFGGPNEQFF. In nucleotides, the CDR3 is TGTGCCAGCAGCTTTGGGGGCCCTAATGAGCAGTTCTTC.

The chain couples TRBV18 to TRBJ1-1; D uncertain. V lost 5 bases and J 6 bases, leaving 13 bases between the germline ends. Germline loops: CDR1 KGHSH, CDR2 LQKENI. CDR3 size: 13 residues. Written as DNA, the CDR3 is TGTGCCAGCTCATCCTACACTAACCCTGAAGCTTTCTTT. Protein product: CASSSYTNPEAFF.

CDR3 in DNA: TGTGCCAGCTCCCCGGGGACAGGGATTAAGAATGAGCAGTTCTTC. Its translation: CASSPGTGIKNEQFF. The chain couples TRBV18 to TRBJ2-1; TRBD1 matches 9 bases. V trimming: 6 bases; J trimming: 7 bases; junction bases outside the gene matches: 10. CDR1 and CDR2 from the germline V gene are KGHSH and LQKENI. CDR3 length: 15 amino acids.

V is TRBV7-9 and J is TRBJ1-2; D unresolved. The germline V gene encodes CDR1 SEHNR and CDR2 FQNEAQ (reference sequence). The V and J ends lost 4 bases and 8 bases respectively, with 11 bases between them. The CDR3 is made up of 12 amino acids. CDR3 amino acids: CASSSAMGGYTF. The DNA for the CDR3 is TGTGCCAGCAGCTCAGCAATGGGCGGCTACACCTTC.

CDR3 sequence: CASSQNTVTGELFF. As DNA, the CDR3 is TGCGCCAGCAGCCAAAACACAGTCACCGGGGAGCTGTTTTTT. The V and J genes are TRBV4-3 and TRBJ2-2; unclear D gene. Deletions cut 2 bases from V and 4 bases from J, with 8 bases between. Germline V gives CDR1 LGHNA, CDR2 YSLEER. This CDR3 has 14 residues.

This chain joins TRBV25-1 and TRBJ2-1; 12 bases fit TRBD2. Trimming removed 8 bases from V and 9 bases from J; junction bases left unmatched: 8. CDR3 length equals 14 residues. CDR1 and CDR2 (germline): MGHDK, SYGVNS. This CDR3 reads CASRLAGGLGEQFF. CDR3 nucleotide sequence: TGTGCCAGCCGTCTAGCGGGAGGGCTCGGTGAGCAGTTCTTC. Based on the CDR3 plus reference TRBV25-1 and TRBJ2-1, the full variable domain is EADIYQTPRYLVIGTGKKITLECSQTMGHDKMYWYQQDPGMELHLIHYSYGVNSTEKGDLSSESTVSRIRTEHFPLTLESARPSHTSQYLCASRLAGGLGEQFFGPGTRLTVL.

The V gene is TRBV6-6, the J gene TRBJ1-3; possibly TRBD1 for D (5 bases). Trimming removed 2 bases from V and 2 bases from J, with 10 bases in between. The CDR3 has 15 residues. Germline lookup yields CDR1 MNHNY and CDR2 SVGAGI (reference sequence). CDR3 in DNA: TGTGCCAGCAGTTACCAGGGCTCGACTGGAAACACCATATATTTT. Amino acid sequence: CASSYQGSTGNTIYF.

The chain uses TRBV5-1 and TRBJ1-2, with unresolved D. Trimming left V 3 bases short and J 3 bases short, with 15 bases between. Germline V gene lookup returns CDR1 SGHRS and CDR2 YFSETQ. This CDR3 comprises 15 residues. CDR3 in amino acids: CASSSEIQIDYGYTF. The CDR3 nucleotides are TGCGCCAGCAGCTCGGAGATACAAATTGACTATGGCTACACCTTC.

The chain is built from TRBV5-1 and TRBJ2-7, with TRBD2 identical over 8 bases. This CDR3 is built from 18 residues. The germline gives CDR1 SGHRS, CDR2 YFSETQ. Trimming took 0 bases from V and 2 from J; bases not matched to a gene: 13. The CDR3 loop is CASSLGLPVAGITYEQYF. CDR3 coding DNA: TGCGCCAGCAGCTTGGGCCTCCCGGTAGCGGGGATCACCTACGAGCAGTACTTC.

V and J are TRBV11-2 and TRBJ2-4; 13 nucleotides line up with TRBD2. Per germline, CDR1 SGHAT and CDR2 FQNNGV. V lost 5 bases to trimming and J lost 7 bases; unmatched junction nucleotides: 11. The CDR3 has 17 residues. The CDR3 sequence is CASSILPGTSGMNIQYF. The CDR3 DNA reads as TGTGCCAGCAGCATCCTCCCCGGGACTAGCGGGATGAACATTCAGTACTTC.

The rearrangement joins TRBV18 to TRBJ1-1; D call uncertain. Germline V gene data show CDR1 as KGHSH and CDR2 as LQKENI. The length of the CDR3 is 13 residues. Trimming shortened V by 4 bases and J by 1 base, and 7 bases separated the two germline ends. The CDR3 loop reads CASSLGGNTEAFF. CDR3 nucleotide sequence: TGTGCCAGCTCACTCGGAGGGAACACTGAAGCTTTCTTT.

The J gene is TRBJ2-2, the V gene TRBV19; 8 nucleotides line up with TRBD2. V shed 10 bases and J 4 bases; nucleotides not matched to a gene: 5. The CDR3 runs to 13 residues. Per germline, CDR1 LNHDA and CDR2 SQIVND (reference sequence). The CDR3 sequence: CATPGGVTGELFF. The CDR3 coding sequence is TGTGCCACCCCGGGGGGGGTCACCGGGGAGCTGTTTTTT.

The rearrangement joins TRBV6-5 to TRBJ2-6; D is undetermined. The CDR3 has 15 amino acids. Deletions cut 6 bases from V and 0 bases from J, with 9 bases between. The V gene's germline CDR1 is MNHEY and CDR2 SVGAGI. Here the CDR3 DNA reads TGTGCCAGCAGCTCCATAGTCTCTGGGGCCAACGTCCTGACTTTC. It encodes CASSSIVSGANVLTF.